This TCR beta chain is drawn from a study of blood T cell repertoires in COVID-19. Whole-study context: The United States, Italy and Spain were the sources of the acute and convalescent COVID-19 samples.

Cohorts were determined from participant-reported clinical history. Recovered status applied to Cohort 3 donors who had two consecutive negative PCRs. It also applied to those with clearance or with symptom resolution. As processed by the authors: Scientists estimated how many nucleated cells there were by amplifying reference gene primers. The protocol was immunoSEQ multiplex PCR, while the TCRdb copy is restricted to in-frame clones and leaves out a portion. The V and J calls and clone size were taken over from that table, and D and trimming were inferred from the DNA. The sample carries 300,000 or so clones, about nine tenths recorded once. CDR3 size: 17 residues. V gave up 0 bases and J gave up 2 bases; unmatched junction bases: 5. The V gene's germline CDR1 is SGHTA and CDR2 FQGTGA.

Sequencing was carried out using PBMCs or T cells enriched from blood (not recorded which). The rearrangement links TRBV7-3 to TRBJ2-3; 10 bases match TRBD2. This receptor was identified in a woman between 18 and 29 years old who had recovered from COVID-19. The CDR3 protein is CASSLTGTSEYTDTQYF. The DNA for the CDR3 is TGTGCCAGCAGCTTAACCGGGACTAGCGAATACACAGATACGCAGTATTTT.